The clone carrying this TCR beta chain was observed a single time. Sequencing used immunoSEQ multiplex PCR; TCRdb keeps in-frame clones, though not all of them. The top ten clones hold roughly a tenth of a sample with about 240,000 clones, 70% to 85% of them seen once. The source of the sample is a study of blood T cell repertoires in COVID-19. For the study at large: COVID-19 samples from acute and convalescent phases originated in the United States, Italy and Spain. PBMCs, B-cell-depleted T cells, or T cells provided the cDNA or gDNA that made up the material.

V gave up 7 bases and J gave up 7 bases, with 16 bases separating them. The germline gives CDR1 MGHDK, CDR2 SYGVNS. The CDR3 length is 14 residues. The sequenced material came from peripheral blood. This TCR was sampled from an elderly woman with acute or convalescent COVID-19. J is TRBJ1-4 and V is TRBV25-1, with a tentative D call TRBD1 (5 bases). As DNA, the CDR3 is TGTGCCAGCACAGAAGGAGGGGCAGGTGAAAAACTGTTTTTT. This gives the protein CASTEGGAGEKLFF.